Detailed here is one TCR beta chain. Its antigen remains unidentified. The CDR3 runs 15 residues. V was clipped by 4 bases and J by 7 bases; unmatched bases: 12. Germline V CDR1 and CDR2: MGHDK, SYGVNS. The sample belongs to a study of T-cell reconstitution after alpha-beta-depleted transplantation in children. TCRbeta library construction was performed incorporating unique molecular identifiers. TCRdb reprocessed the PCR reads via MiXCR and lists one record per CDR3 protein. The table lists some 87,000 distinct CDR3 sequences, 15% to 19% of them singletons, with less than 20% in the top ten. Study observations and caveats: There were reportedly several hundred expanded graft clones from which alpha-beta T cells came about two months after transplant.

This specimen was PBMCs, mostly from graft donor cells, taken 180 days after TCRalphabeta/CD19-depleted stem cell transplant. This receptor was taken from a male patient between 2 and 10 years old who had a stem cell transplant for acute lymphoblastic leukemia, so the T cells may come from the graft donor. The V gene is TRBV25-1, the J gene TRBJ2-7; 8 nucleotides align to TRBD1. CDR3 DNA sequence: TGTGCCAGCAGTGGCCGAGACAGGGGAGTTTGGGAGCAGTACTTC. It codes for CASSGRDRGVWEQYF.